There are a few counts of the clone carrying this T cell receptor (beta chain). The CDR3 runs to 14 residues. CDR1 is SGHRS and CDR2 is YFSETQ in the germline V gene. With 4 bases removed from V and 4 bases from J, the gap between germline ends came to 14 bases. Repertoires were generated with immunoSEQ multiplex PCR, while TCRdb's copy carries only in-frame clones and drops some. The repertoire holds 65,000 to 85,000 clones, with 65% to 85% as singletons. This sample is drawn from a study of blood T cell repertoires in COVID-19. About the study: T cells, B-cell-depleted T cells, or PBMCs supplied cDNA or gDNA.

The genes are TRBV5-1 and TRBJ1-2, with unresolved D. Sequencing was performed on peripheral blood. This clonotype was obtained from a man aged 45-65 years with active COVID-19. The CDR3 is CASSPGPEAYGYTF. Written as DNA, the CDR3 is TGCGCCAGCAGCCCCGGCCCGGAGGCCTATGGCTACACCTTC.